This TCR beta chain was found in a study of blood T cell repertoires in COVID-19 (dated by TCRdb to about 2020). Regarding the complete study: Samples from collaborators originated in the United States, Italy and Spain and spanned both the acute and convalescent phases of COVID-19. The prospective study material was composed of cDNA or gDNA derived from T cells, B-cell-depleted T cells, or PBMCs. Subjects who had been exposed to COVID-19, were actively infected with it, or had recovered from it provided the deeply sampled blood TCRbeta repertoires that made up the dataset. The repertoires were released in a freely available public database meant as a resource for research on the immune response to SARS-CoV-2. The samples were drawn from the first 160 participants of the ongoing ImmuneRACE study and from under 1,500 subjects provided by 6 global collaborators. Nearly every sample came with metadata listing a de-identified subject ID, COVID-19 status, age in years and sex. Where available, HLA class I and class II types were taken from metadata supplied by the sample provider and were not determined by assay-based typing. General conclusions and limits of the study: The amount of clinical and demographic metadata varied by source and participant and was provided uncurated.

To note about this clone: The antigen it binds to is not known. At one of its ends the junction is not consistent with the germline gene, which may arise from a read error.

The CDR3 covers 14 residues, taking in both the cysteine and the phenylalanine. The CDR3 DNA has 42 bases and is translated from base 1. Taken from the germline V gene, the CDR1 and CDR2 loops are MNHEY and SVGAGI. TCRbeta CDR3 regions were amplified from genomic DNA using the immunoSEQ Assay, a bias-controlled multiplex PCR. On the authors' methods: Within the assay, amplification of reference gene primers was used to estimate how many nucleated cells each sample contained. To quantify the absolute abundance of each unique TCRbeta CDR3 rearrangement, sequence reads were collapsed and filtered. For each sample, productive Simpson clonality was calculated as the square root of Simpson's diversity index across productive rearrangements. The immuneACCESS repertoire file appears here via TCRdb, limited to in-frame rearrangements. These files lack a portion of the clones; in checked studies, under half of the deficit traces to unresolved V genes, and the cause of the others is not known. The V and J calls and clone size were taken over from that table, and D and trimming were inferred from the DNA. Present in this sample are about 250,000 clones, roughly 83% of which were seen just once. Together, the top ten hold around 6% of the sample.

At one collaborating source in Seattle, patients were enrolled during active infection and were followed longitudinally through the course of disease. The collaborating institutions used their own protocols to collect whole blood in K2EDTA tubes. For TCRbeta analysis, collaborators shipped samples as frozen whole blood, isolated PBMCs, or DNA extracted from either of those sample types. The sample taken for sequencing was peripheral blood. This clonotype originated in a woman aged 80 or over with COVID-19, enrolled during active disease. This chain is built from TRBV6-5 and TRBJ1-4; a stretch of 11 junction bases matches TRBD1. This receptor carries the CDR3 CASRDRGQGRFLRF. Here is the DNA: TGTGCCAGCAGGGACAGGGGGCAGGGGAGGTTTCTCCGTTTT.